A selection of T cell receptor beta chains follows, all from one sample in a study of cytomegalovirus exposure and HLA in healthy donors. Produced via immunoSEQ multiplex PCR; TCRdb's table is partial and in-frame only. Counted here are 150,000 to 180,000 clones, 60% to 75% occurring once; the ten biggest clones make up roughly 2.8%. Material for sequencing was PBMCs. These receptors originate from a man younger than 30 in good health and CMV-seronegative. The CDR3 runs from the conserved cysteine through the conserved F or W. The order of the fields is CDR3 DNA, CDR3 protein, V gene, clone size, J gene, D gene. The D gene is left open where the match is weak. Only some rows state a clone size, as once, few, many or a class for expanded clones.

CDR3 DNA: TGCAGTTACTGGGCCCGGGAGACCCAGTACTTC
CDR3 protein: CSYWARETQYF
V gene: TRBV20-1
clone size: NA
J gene: TRBJ2-5
D gene: NA

CDR3 DNA: TGCGCCAGCAGCTTGGGGACAGGGAGTGAGCCCCAGCATTTT
CDR3 protein: CASSLGTGSEPQHF
V gene: TRBV5-1
clone size: few
J gene: TRBJ1-5
D gene: TRBD1

CDR3 DNA: TGTGCCAGCACCCCGGAGGCCGGGACTTTCTATGGCTACACCTTC
CDR3 protein: CASTPEAGTFYGYTF
V gene: TRBV2
clone size: few
J gene: TRBJ1-2
D gene: NA

CDR3 DNA: TGTGCCAGTAGCGTAGGACAGGGACACAATGAGCAGTTCTTC
CDR3 protein: CASSVGQGHNEQFF
V gene: TRBV19
clone size: NA
J gene: TRBJ2-1
D gene: TRBD1

CDR3 DNA: TGTGCCAGCAGTTGGGGGGTGAATCAGCCCCAGCATTTT
CDR3 protein: CASSWGVNQPQHF
V gene: TRBV6-1
clone size: NA
J gene: TRBJ1-5
D gene: NA

CDR3 DNA: TGTGCCAGCTCACCCGTGACTAGCACAGATACGCAGTATTTT
CDR3 protein: CASSPVTSTDTQYF
V gene: TRBV18
clone size: few
J gene: TRBJ2-3
D gene: NA

CDR3 DNA: TGTGCCAGCAGTTTGATGGGGGGTGGACGTGGCTACACCTTC
CDR3 protein: CASSLMGGGRGYTF
V gene: TRBV28
clone size: NA
J gene: TRBJ1-2
D gene: NA

CDR3 DNA: TGTGCCAGCAGTGTTTACAGCACCGGGGAGCTGTTTTTT
CDR3 protein: CASSVYSTGELFF
V gene: TRBV2
clone size: few
J gene: TRBJ2-2
D gene: NA

CDR3 DNA: TGCAGCGTCGGCCCGACGGAGAACGCCGGGGAGCTGTTTTTT
CDR3 protein: CSVGPTENAGELFF
V gene: TRBV29-1
clone size: few
J gene: TRBJ2-2
D gene: NA

CDR3 DNA: TGCGCCAGCAGCTTAGGTGACAGGGGGCTGGATACGCAGTATTTT
CDR3 protein: CASSLGDRGLDTQYF
V gene: TRBV5-1
clone size: NA
J gene: TRBJ2-3
D gene: TRBD1

CDR3 DNA: TGTGCTAGTGGTTTGACAGGGAGCTCCTACAATGAGCAGTTCTTC
CDR3 protein: CASGLTGSSYNEQFF
V gene: TRBV12-5
clone size: NA
J gene: TRBJ2-1
D gene: NA

CDR3 DNA: TGCAGCGTAATCAGGTCTATGAACACTGAAGCTTTCTTT
CDR3 protein: CSVIRSMNTEAFF
V gene: TRBV29-1
clone size: NA
J gene: TRBJ1-1
D gene: NA

CDR3 DNA: TGTGCCAGCTCACAACCGGACAGCACTTTCGAAGCTTTCTTT
CDR3 protein: CASSQPDSTFEAFF
V gene: TRBV18
clone size: NA
J gene: TRBJ1-1
D gene: NA